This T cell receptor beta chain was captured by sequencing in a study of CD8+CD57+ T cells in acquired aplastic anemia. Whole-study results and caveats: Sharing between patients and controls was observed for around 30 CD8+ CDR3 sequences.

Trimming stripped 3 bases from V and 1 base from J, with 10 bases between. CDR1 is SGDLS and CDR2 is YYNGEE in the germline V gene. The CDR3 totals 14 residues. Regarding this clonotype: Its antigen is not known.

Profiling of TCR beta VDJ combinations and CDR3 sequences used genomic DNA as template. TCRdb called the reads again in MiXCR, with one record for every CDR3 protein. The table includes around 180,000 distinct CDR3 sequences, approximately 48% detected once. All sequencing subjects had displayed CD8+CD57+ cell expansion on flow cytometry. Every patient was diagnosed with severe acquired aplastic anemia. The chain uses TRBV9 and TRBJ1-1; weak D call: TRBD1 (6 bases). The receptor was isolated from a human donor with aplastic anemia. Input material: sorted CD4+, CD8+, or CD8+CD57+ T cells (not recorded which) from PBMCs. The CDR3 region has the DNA TGTGCCAGCAGCGAGATGGACAGGAACACTGAAGCTTTCTTT. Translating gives CASSEMDRNTEAFF.